These 32 T cell receptor beta chains were all obtained from the same sample, sequenced in a study of Ad26.COV2.S vaccination and SARS-CoV-2 variants. Produced via immunoSEQ multiplex PCR; TCRdb's table is partial and in-frame only. The sample records around 250,000 clones, around 90% being singletons. Treatment defined: roughly 18 received Ad26.COV2.S at low or high dose, single or two shots; about 5 received placebo; per-sample allocation not given. Samples were taken on day 63 after the first vaccine or placebo injection. This specimen consisted of peripheral blood, obtained in a trial of Ad26.COV2.S vaccine versus placebo. Receptors originate from a person between 18 and 65 years old who received the Ad26.COV2.S COVID-19 vaccine or a placebo.

The CDR3 here is CASSRDRAYEQYF. The CDR3 DNA follows: TGTGCTAGCAGCAGGGACAGGGCCTACGAGCAGTACTTC. This rearrangement joins TRBV21-1 to TRBJ2-7; the D call of TRBD1 is as the table states it, not checked on the DNA. TRBV21-1 constitutes a pseudogene. The CDR3 sequence is 13 residues long.

The V and J genes are TRBV6-2 or TRBV6-3 and TRBJ2-3, with 9 bases aligning to TRBD2. The length of the CDR3 is 20 residues. J was trimmed by 0 bases and V by 2 bases; bases with no gene match: 15. The germline CDR1 and CDR2 sequences are MNHEY and SVGEGT. The CDR3 loop reads CASSYDMGLSGRPSTDTQYF. The CDR3 DNA reads TGTGCCAGCAGTTACGATATGGGGTTGAGCGGGAGGCCTAGCACAGATACGCAGTATTTT.

This rearrangement joins TRBV7-9 to TRBJ2-5, with D unresolved. CDR3 length equals 11 residues. Trimming took 7 bases from V and 5 from J, leaving 8 bases between them. The germline CDR1 and CDR2 sequences are SEHNR and FQNEAQ (reference sequence). CDR3: CASNYEETQYF. CDR3 bases: TGTGCCAGCAATTATGAGGAGACCCAGTACTTC.

This clone was detected once. The CDR3 coding sequence is TGTGCCAGCAGCCCACTCGCAACTAGCGGGAGGCACGAGCAGTACGTC. The encoded protein is CASSPLATSGRHEQYV. This chain links TRBV6-2 or TRBV6-3 with TRBJ2-7; 12 bases are shared with TRBD2. The V gene end was trimmed by 6 bases and the J gene end by 5 bases; junction bases not matched to a gene: 11. The CDR3 length is 16 residues. Germline V lookup: CDR1 MNHEY, CDR2 SVGEGT.

This clone was detected a few times. The J gene is TRBJ1-1, the V gene TRBV4-3; weak D call: TRBD1 (6 bases). V gave up 4 bases and J gave up 1 base, with 13 bases separating them. The CDR3 sequence is 15 residues long. Germline-derived CDR1 and CDR2 are LGHNA and YSLEER. The CDR3 sequence: CASSLRGTRNTEAFF. In DNA form, the CDR3 reads TGCGCCAGCAGCCTCCGTGGGACACGGAACACTGAAGCTTTCTTT.

This rearrangement joins TRBV5-4 to TRBJ2-7; 7 nucleotides line up with TRBD2. Germline loops: CDR1 SGHNT, CDR2 YYREEE (reference sequence). The junction had 9 bases not matched to a gene; V was cut back by 3 bases and J by 6 bases. The CDR3 is 14 amino acids. In DNA form, the CDR3 reads TGTGCCAGCAGCTGGGGGGGGACCGGGCGCGAGCAGTACGTC. It translates to CASSWGGTGREQYV.

Worth noting for this clone: At the DNA level, this CDR3 is encoded by other sequences in the same sample as well. This chain joins TRBV9 and TRBJ2-3; the D gene could be TRBD1 or TRBD2 (5 bases each). V dropped 0 bases and J dropped 2 bases, with 10 bases sitting between them. The germline V gene has CDR1 SGDLS and CDR2 YYNGEE. The CDR3 covers 15 residues. The CDR3 loop reads CASSVDGGPTDTQYF. The CDR3 DNA reads as TGTGCCAGCAGCGTAGATGGGGGTCCCACAGATACGCAGTATTTT.

The gene calls are TRBV4-1 and TRBJ1-2, with a tentative D call TRBD1 (5 bases). Germline CDR1 MGHRA, CDR2 YSYEKL. The CDR3 totals 14 residues. V gave up 2 bases and J gave up 7 bases, with 14 bases separating them. In DNA, the CDR3 is TGCGCCAGCAGCCAACCCGGGGGGGGTACTGGCTACACCTTC. Translated: CASSQPGGGTGYTF.

This chain connects TRBV6-4 to TRBJ1-4; D perhaps matches TRBD1 (6 bases). From germline, CDR1 is MRHNA and CDR2 SNTAGT. This CDR3 comprises 18 residues. The germline V and J ends were trimmed by 0 bases and 0 bases, with 14 bases remaining between them. Here the CDR3 DNA reads TGTGCCAGCAGTGACTCTACAGGGTTGATGGCAACTAATGAAAAACTGTTTTTT. It yields the protein CASSDSTGLMATNEKLFF.

The rearrangement joins TRBV18 to TRBJ2-3, with 9 bases lining up with TRBD2. Germline CDR1 is KGHSH and CDR2 is LQKENI. The V and J ends lost 8 bases and 3 bases, in that order; junction bases with no gene match: 6. This CDR3 is 14 amino acids long. The CDR3 nucleotides read TGTGCCAGCCGCCCTAGCGGGATTACAGATACGCAGTATTTT. Its translation: CASRPSGITDTQYF.

V gene TRBV30 combines with J gene TRBJ2-6; D possibly corresponds to TRBD1 (6 bases). Germline assignment: CDR1 GTSNPN and CDR2 SVGIG (reference sequence). V was shortened by 7 bases and J by 4 bases, with 11 bases between the two germline ends. The CDR3 runs to 13 residues. The CDR3 DNA sequence: TGTGCCTCTCAGGGGTCCGGGGCCAACGTCCTGACTTTC. It yields the protein CASQGSGANVLTF.

This sequence joins TRBV6-2 or TRBV6-3 and TRBJ2-2; D is unresolved. The CDR3 length is 14 residues. Trimming left V 4 bases short and J 7 bases short, with 13 bases between. CDR1 and CDR2 from the germline V gene are MNHEY and SVGEGT. CDR3 nucleotides: TGTGCCAGCAGTTTGGATCGGTGGGTCGGGGAGCTGTTTTTT. It codes for CASSLDRWVGELFF.

This clone was counted once. V and J are TRBV3-1 (or the pseudogene TRBV3-2) and TRBJ2-5, with 10 nucleotides matching TRBD1. This CDR3 has 17 amino acids. The junction had 13 bases not matched to a gene; V was cut back by 4 bases and J by 5 bases. In germline, CDR1 is LGHDT, CDR2 YNNKEL (reference sequence). Here the CDR3 reads CASSPMYGTGEKETQYF. In nucleotides, the CDR3 is TGTGCCAGCAGCCCCATGTATGGGACAGGGGAAAAGGAGACCCAGTACTTC.

The V gene is TRBV9, the J gene TRBJ1-3, with D uncertain. The CDR3 has 15 amino acids. V dropped 3 bases and J dropped 0 bases, with 10 bases sitting between them. Germline-derived CDR1 and CDR2 are SGDLS and YYNGEE. The CDR3, as DNA: TGTGCCAGCAGCGCCGACCCCCTCTCTGGAAACACCATATATTTT. Protein sequence: CASSADPLSGNTIYF.

V is TRBV7-8 and J is TRBJ1-5; 7 nucleotides agree with TRBD1. Germline V lookup: CDR1 SGHVS, CDR2 FQNEAQ. This CDR3 is built from 16 residues. With V trimmed by 6 bases and J by 3 bases, 11 bases remained unmatched. CDR3 sequence reads: CASRSLSGTVNQPQHF. The CDR3, as DNA: TGTGCCAGCAGATCTCTCTCCGGGACAGTCAATCAGCCCCAGCATTTT.

The J gene is TRBJ2-7, the V gene TRBV7-8, with unresolved D. The CDR3 runs 11 residues. The V and J ends lost 5 bases and 2 bases respectively, with 4 bases between them. Germline V lookup: CDR1 SGHVS, CDR2 FQNEAQ. The CDR3 sequence: CASSAAYEQYF. The CDR3 bases are TGTGCCAGCAGCGCCGCCTACGAGCAGTACTTC.

The chain's CDR3 is CASSRSRKNKGEQYV. The CDR3 bases are TGTGCCAGCAGTAGGAGTAGGAAGAATAAGGGCGAGCAGTACGTC. This sequence joins TRBV6-2 or TRBV6-3 and TRBJ2-7, with D hard to call. The CDR3 consists of 15 residues. Per the germline V gene, CDR1 is MNHEY and CDR2 is SVGEGT. V lost 5 bases to trimming and J lost 6 bases, with 20 bases between them.

V gene TRBV7-2 combines with J gene TRBJ1-5; 7 nucleotides agree with TRBD1. Trimming took 2 bases from V and 7 from J; bases not matched to a gene: 17. Germline values: CDR1 SGHTA, CDR2 FQGNSA. The CDR3 has 18 residues. As DNA, the CDR3 is TGTGCCAGCAGCTTATCCCCAGTAGCCGGGACAGTGGGCCAGCCCCAGCATTTT. Residues: CASSLSPVAGTVGQPQHF.

The J gene is TRBJ2-7, the V gene TRBV11-2; D possibly corresponds to TRBD2 (5 bases). In germline, CDR1 is SGHAT, CDR2 FQNNGV. V lost 5 bases to trimming and J lost 5 bases, with 13 bases between them. The CDR3 contains 13 residues. The CDR3 DNA is TGTGCCAGCAGCACCTCACTAGTGAACGAGCAGTACGTC. It encodes CASSTSLVNEQYV.

The chain carries TRBV27 and TRBJ2-7; 7 nucleotides line up with TRBD1. The CDR3 extends over 16 amino acids. CDR1 and CDR2 (germline): MNHEY, SMNVEV (reference sequence). V trimming: 7 bases; J trimming: 0 bases; junction bases outside the gene matches: 12. For the CDR3, the DNA is TGTGCCAGCATTATAAACAGGGGCCAGAGCTCCTACGAGCAGTACGTC. It encodes CASIINRGQSSYEQYV.

This clone was seen more than once but under ten times. The genes are TRBV4-1 and TRBJ1-1; a possible D gene is TRBD1 (6 bases). V was pared by 4 bases and J by 0 bases, with 15 bases between. In germline, CDR1 is MGHRA, CDR2 YSYEKL. The CDR3 is 16 amino acids. The CDR3 region has the DNA TGCGCCAGCAGCCGAGGACAGCTACGTATGAACACTGAAGCTTTCTTT. Translating it yields CASSRGQLRMNTEAFF.

The rearrangement links TRBV7-2 to TRBJ2-5; the D gene is possibly TRBD1 (5 bases). The CDR3 has 14 residues. The germline CDR1 and CDR2 sequences are SGHTA and FQGNSA. V dropped 5 bases and J dropped 0 bases, with 10 bases sitting between them. This CDR3 is CASSPMGHQETQYF. Written as DNA, the CDR3 is TGTGCCAGCAGCCCTATGGGGCACCAAGAGACCCAGTACTTC.

J is TRBJ1-2 and V is TRBV4-2; 9 nucleotides line up with TRBD1. The germline gives CDR1 LGHNA, CDR2 YNFKEQ. V was pared by 1 base and J by 4 bases, with 4 bases of the junction left unmatched. CDR3 length: 15 residues. Here the CDR3 reads CASSQVGQGLYGYTF. As DNA, the CDR3 is TGTGCCAGCAGCCAAGTCGGACAGGGGCTCTATGGCTACACCTTC.

This rearrangement joins TRBV7-8 to TRBJ2-5; D may correspond to TRBD1 or TRBD2 (5 bases each). Germline CDR1 SGHVS, CDR2 FQNEAQ. Trimming took 1 base from V and 3 from J, leaving 18 bases between them. This CDR3 spans 17 amino acids. The CDR3 sequence is CASSLDEEEGVEETQYF. The CDR3 nucleotides read TGTGCCAGCAGCTTAGACGAGGAGGAAGGGGTGGAAGAGACCCAGTACTTC.

The rearrangement links TRBV5-5 to TRBJ1-3; D possibly corresponds to TRBD1 (5 bases). CDR3 size: 16 residues. Germline assignment: CDR1 SGHKS and CDR2 YYEKEE (reference sequence). The V and J ends lost 0 bases and 0 bases respectively, with 10 bases between them. The CDR3 nucleotides are TGTGCCAGCAGCTTGGACAGGCGATTCTCTGGAAACACCATATATTTT. This sequence encodes CASSLDRRFSGNTIYF. The variable domain in full, with the rest retrieved from reference TRBV5-5 and TRBJ1-3, is DAGVTQSPTHLIKTRGQQVTLRCSPISGHKSVSWYQQVLGQGPQFIFQYYEKEERGRGNFPDRFSARQFPNYSSELNVNALLLGDSALYLCASSLDRRFSGNTIYFGEGSWLTVV.

The CDR3 DNA sequence: TGTGCCAGTAGGGGAACCGGGACAGGGCTTGTCAGATGGACAGATACGCAGTATTTT. Amino acid sequence: CASRGTGTGLVRWTDTQYF. The chain recombines TRBV19 with TRBJ2-3; 9 bases agree with TRBD1. Per germline, CDR1 LNHDA and CDR2 SQIVND (reference sequence). V gave up 6 bases and J gave up 3 bases; unmatched junction bases: 19. There are 19 residues in the CDR3.

The chain joins TRBV7-9 to TRBJ1-2; D perhaps matches TRBD1 (5 bases). Germline CDR1 and CDR2: SEHNR and FQNEAQ (reference sequence). CDR3 size: 14 residues. Trimming removed 5 bases from V and 2 bases from J, with 12 bases in between. CDR3 amino acids: CASSQTGANYGYTF. The CDR3 nucleotides read TGTGCCAGCAGCCAGACCGGGGCCAACTATGGCTACACCTTC.

This clone was found once. This chain links TRBV6-5 with TRBJ2-1; TRBD1 agrees at 12 bases. The CDR3 has 14 amino acids. From germline, CDR1 is MNHEY and CDR2 SVGAGI. The trim removed 6 bases at V and 9 bases at J, leaving 6 bases unmatched. DNA of the CDR3: TGTGCCAGCAGCCCCGGGACAGGGGGCTCTGAGCAGTTCTTC. Encoded protein: CASSPGTGGSEQFF.

The chain recombines TRBV12-3 or TRBV12-4 with TRBJ2-7; D remains ambiguous. This CDR3 has 13 residues. The V gene lost 4 bases and the J gene lost 2 bases, with 9 bases spanning the gap. In DNA form, the CDR3 reads TGTGCCAGCAGTTCGGCAGCAGCCTACGAGCAGTACTTC. Protein sequence: CASSSAAAYEQYF.

The chain combines TRBV4-1 with TRBJ2-3; 10 nucleotides align to TRBD2. The CDR3 totals 15 residues. J gave up 5 bases and V 3 bases, and 5 bases lay outside the gene matches. Germline assignment: CDR1 MGHRA and CDR2 YSYEKL. The CDR3 nucleotides read TGCGCCAGCAGCCATCAGCGGGGGGGCGGAGATACGCAGTATTTT. Its translation is CASSHQRGGGDTQYF.

Here the CDR3 DNA reads TGTGCCAGCAGTTACTCAACCGGGACATCTCCCATATATTTT. Residues: CASSYSTGTSPIYF. The genes are TRBV6-5 and TRBJ1-3; tentatively, D is TRBD1 (6 bases). Germline-derived CDR1 and CDR2 are MNHEY and SVGAGI. Trimming removed 0 bases at V and 11 bases at J, with 14 bases between. The length of the CDR3 is 14 residues.

The chain carries TRBV7-9 and TRBJ2-1, with 10 bases aligning to TRBD2. V shed 5 bases and J 6 bases; nucleotides not matched to a gene: 7. The germline CDR1 and CDR2 sequences are SEHNR and FQNEAQ (reference sequence). The CDR3 consists of 15 residues. CDR3 in amino acids: CASSHGTSVPNEQFF. The CDR3 DNA is TGTGCCAGCAGCCACGGGACTAGCGTTCCCAATGAGCAGTTCTTC.